These T cell receptor beta chains were read from a single sample in a study of post-analysis software for immune sequencing data. TCRdb analysed the PCR reads with MiXCR anew, one entry per CDR3 protein. The table has more than 450,000 distinct CDR3 sequences, around 40% seen once. The sample comprised blood. The receptors stem from a girl aged 5-17 years with multiple sclerosis. The CDR3 runs from the conserved cysteine through the conserved F or W. D genes are given only for firm matches. Some rows have no size entry. The others give once, few or many, or a class for an expanded clone.

CASSFEYQGPEAFF	TGTGCCAGCAGCTTCGAATATCAGGGGCCTGAAGCTTTCTTT	NA	once	TRBV7-2	TRBJ1-1
CASSLPSAYSYEQYF	TGCGCCAGCAGCTTGCCTAGCGCTTATTCCTACGAGCAGTACTTC	NA	few	TRBV5-1	TRBJ2-7
CASRPGFRIETQYF	TGCGCCAGCAGGCCGGGGTTCAGGATTGAGACCCAGTACTTC	NA	few	TRBV5-1	TRBJ2-5
CSAVEAGGYNEQFF	TGCAGTGCTGTAGAGGCAGGGGGCTACAATGAGCAGTTCTTC	TRBD1	few	TRBV20-1	TRBJ2-1
CASSSEASGYNEQFF	TGTGCCAGCAGCTCCGAGGCTAGCGGGTACAATGAGCAGTTCTTC	TRBD2	NA	TRBV7-9	TRBJ2-1
CASSLVAGFREKLFF	TGTGCCAGCAGCTTAGTCGCAGGTTTCCGGGAAAAACTGTTTTTT	NA	NA	TRBV7-9	TRBJ1-4
CSVAGFDYGYTF	TGCAGCGTTGCAGGGTTTGACTATGGCTACACCTTC	NA	NA	TRBV29-1	TRBJ1-2
CSARGEADLLAKNIQYF	TGCAGTGCTAGGGGTGAGGCAGACCTTCTAGCCAAAAACATTCAGTACTTC	NA	NA	TRBV20-1	TRBJ2-4
CASSQERRTGGLYGYTF	TGCGCCAGCAGCCAAGAGAGGCGCACAGGGGGACTCTATGGCTACACCTTC	TRBD1	NA	TRBV4-1	TRBJ1-2
CASSPGGPQPQHF	TGTGCCAGCAGTCCGGGGGGCCCTCAGCCCCAGCATTTT	NA	few	TRBV12-3/TRBV12-4	TRBJ1-5
CATSDHGQVNEQFF	TGTGCCACCAGTGACCACGGACAGGTCAATGAGCAGTTCTTC	TRBD1	few	TRBV24-1	TRBJ2-1
CASSLGESGYEQYF	TGTGCCAGCAGTTTAGGGGAGTCTGGTTACGAGCAGTACTTC	NA	many	TRBV27	TRBJ2-7
CASSPRDPYEQYF	TGCGCCAGCAGCCCCCGGGACCCCTACGAGCAGTACTTC	NA	few	TRBV5-1	TRBJ2-7
CSARVPGNYEQYF	TGCAGTGCTAGAGTTCCGGGAAACTACGAGCAGTACTTC	NA	NA	TRBV20-1	TRBJ2-7
CASRRLAGGDTQYF	TGCGCCAGCAGAAGACTAGCGGGGGGGGATACGCAGTATTTT	TRBD2	NA	TRBV5-1	TRBJ2-3
CASSTTQGPSFYGYTF	TGTGCCAGCAGTACCACACAGGGGCCCTCATTCTATGGCTACACCTTC	TRBD1	NA	TRBV6-5	TRBJ1-2
CASSLSRTGGWYEQYF	TGTGCCAGCAGTTTATCCCGGACAGGGGGCTGGTACGAGCAGTACTTC	TRBD1	few	TRBV27	TRBJ2-7
CSVRTAHNQPQHF	TGCAGCGTTCGCACAGCCCACAATCAGCCCCAGCATTTT	NA	NA	TRBV29-1	TRBJ1-5
CASSVVRGTGEDEQFF	TGTGCCAGCAGCGTAGTAAGAGGGACAGGGGAGGATGAGCAGTTCTTC	TRBD1	NA	TRBV9	TRBJ2-1
CASSRELAETQYF	TGTGCCAGCAGTCGAGAACTAGCCGAGACCCAGTACTTC	NA	NA	TRBV12-3/TRBV12-4	TRBJ2-5
CASSLYKGGGNQPQHF	TGTGCCAGCAGTTTATACAAGGGTGGAGGCAATCAGCCCCAGCATTTT	NA	NA	TRBV12-3/TRBV12-4	TRBJ1-5
CASSSGSLTSQETQYF	TGCGCCAGCAGCTCCGGGTCCCTTACGAGCCAAGAGACCCAGTACTTC	NA	NA	TRBV5-1	TRBJ2-5
CASSLGGQGPIAFF	TGCGCCAGCAGCCTGGGGGGACAGGGTCCCATAGCTTTCTTT	TRBD1	NA	TRBV5-1	TRBJ1-1
CAGSPRDRGRATLGATEAFF	TGTGCCGGCAGCCCCCGGGACAGGGGACGGGCCACCCTAGGGGCCACTGAAGCTTTCTTT	TRBD1	NA	TRBV6-1	TRBJ1-1
CSVNPTGGAFSDTQYF	TGCAGCGTCAACCCCACAGGGGGCGCTTTCTCAGATACGCAGTATTTT	TRBD1	once	TRBV29-1	TRBJ2-3
CASRLTPPGANVLTF	TGCGCCAGCAGATTAACACCACCAGGGGCCAACGTCCTGACTTTC	NA	NA	TRBV5-1	TRBJ2-6
CASSRTGGGEGYTF	TGCGCCAGCAGCCGGACAGGGGGCGGCGAAGGCTACACCTTC	TRBD1	few	TRBV5-1	TRBJ1-2